This TCR beta chain was observed in a study of T cell repertoires in cytomegalovirus infection. About the study: CMV epitopes that were recently identified and HLA-C-restricted were used alongside well-studied HLA-B-restricted ones.

In this sample, this clonotype turned up a few times. Its antigen is undetermined. Notes on the study in general: The ex vivo response was dominated by HLA-C-restricted CMV-specific TCR beta clonotypes.

TCRdb reanalysed the reads using MiXCR and keeps one entry per CDR3 protein. The sample contains around 900,000 distinct CDR3 sequences, 31% of which appear only once. The CDR3 is 15 residues long. Germline V CDR1 and CDR2: MRHNA, SNTAGT. Trimming took 5 bases from V and 5 from J; bases not matched to a gene: 6. V and J are TRBV6-4 and TRBJ1-6; 7 nucleotides line up with TRBD1. The receptor was derived from a human donor in good health (CMV status not recorded). Some clones in this sample may be carry-over from other donors' samples. The source material was cultured CD8+ T cells from PBMCs, sampled from culture after CMV antigen stimulation. The CDR3 nucleotides are TGTGCCAGCAGTCTAGACAGGGAGGATAATTCACCCCTCCACTTT. It is translated as CASSLDREDNSPLHF.